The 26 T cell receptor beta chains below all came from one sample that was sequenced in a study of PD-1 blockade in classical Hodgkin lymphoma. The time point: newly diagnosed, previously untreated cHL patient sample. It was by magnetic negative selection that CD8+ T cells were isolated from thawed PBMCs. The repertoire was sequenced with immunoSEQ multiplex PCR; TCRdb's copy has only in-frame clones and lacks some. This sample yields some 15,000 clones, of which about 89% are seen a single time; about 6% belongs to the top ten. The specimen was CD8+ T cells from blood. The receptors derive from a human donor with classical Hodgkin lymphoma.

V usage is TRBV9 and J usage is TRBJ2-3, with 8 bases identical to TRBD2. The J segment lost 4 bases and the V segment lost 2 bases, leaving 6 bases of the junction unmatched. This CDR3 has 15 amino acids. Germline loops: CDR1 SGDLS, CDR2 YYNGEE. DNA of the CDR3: TGTGCCAGCAGCGTCCAGGGACTAGTGGCAGATACGCAGTATTTT. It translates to CASSVQGLVADTQYF. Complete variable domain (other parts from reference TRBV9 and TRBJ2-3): DSGVTQTPKHLITATGQRVTLRCSPRSGDLSVYWYQQSLDQGLQFLIQYYNGEERAKGNILERFSAQQFPDLHSELNLSSLELGDSALYFCASSVQGLVADTQYFGPGTRLTVL.

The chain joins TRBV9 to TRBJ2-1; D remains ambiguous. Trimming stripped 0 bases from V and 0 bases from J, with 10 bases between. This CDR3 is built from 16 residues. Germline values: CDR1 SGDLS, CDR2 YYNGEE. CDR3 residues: CASSVDGGSSYNEQFF. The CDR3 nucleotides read TGTGCCAGCAGCGTAGATGGCGGTAGCTCCTACAATGAGCAGTTCTTC. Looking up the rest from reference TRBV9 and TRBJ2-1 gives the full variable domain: DSGVTQTPKHLITATGQRVTLRCSPRSGDLSVYWYQQSLDQGLQFLIQYYNGEERAKGNILERFSAQQFPDLHSELNLSSLELGDSALYFCASSVDGGSSYNEQFFGPGTRLTVL.

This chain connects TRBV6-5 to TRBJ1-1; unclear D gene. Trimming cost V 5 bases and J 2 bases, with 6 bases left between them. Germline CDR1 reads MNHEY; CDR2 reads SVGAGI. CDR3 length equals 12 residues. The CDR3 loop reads CASSAPNTEAFF. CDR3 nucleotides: TGTGCCAGCAGTGCTCCCAACACTGAAGCTTTCTTT.

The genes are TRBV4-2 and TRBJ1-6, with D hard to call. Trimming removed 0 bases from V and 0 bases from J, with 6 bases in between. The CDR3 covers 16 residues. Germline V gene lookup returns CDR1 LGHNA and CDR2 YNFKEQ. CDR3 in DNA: TGTGCCAGCAGCCAAGATTTGACCTCCTATAATTCACCCCTCCACTTT. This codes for CASSQDLTSYNSPLHF.

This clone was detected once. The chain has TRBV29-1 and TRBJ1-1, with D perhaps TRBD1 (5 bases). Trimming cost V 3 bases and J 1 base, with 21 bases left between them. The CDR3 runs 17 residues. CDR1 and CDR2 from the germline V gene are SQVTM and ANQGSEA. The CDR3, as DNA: TGCAGCGTTGAGAGTGAGGGCGGGACCCGGTGGAACACTGAAGCTTTCTTT. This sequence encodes CSVESEGGTRWNTEAFF.

In DNA, the CDR3 is TGCGCCAGCAGCTTATATACAGGGGGCGCGATGAACACTGAAGCTTTCTTT. Amino acid sequence: CASSLYTGGAMNTEAFF. This chain joins TRBV5-1 and TRBJ1-1, with 9 bases matching TRBD1. Trimming at V came to 2 bases and at J to 0 bases, leaving 8 bases not matched to a gene. The CDR3 loop spans 17 amino acids. Germline lookup yields CDR1 SGHRS and CDR2 YFSETQ.

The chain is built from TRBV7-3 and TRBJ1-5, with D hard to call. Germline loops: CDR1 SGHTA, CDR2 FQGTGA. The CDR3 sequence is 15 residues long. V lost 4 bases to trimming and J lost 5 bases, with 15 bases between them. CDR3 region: CASSYLRTDDQPQHF. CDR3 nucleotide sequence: TGTGCCAGCAGCTACCTACGGACGGATGATCAGCCCCAGCATTTT.

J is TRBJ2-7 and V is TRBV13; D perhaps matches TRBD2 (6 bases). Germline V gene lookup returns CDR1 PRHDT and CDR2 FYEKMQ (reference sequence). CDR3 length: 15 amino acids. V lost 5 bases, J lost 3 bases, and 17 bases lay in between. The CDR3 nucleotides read TGTGCCAGCAGCCCCCGAGGCGCGGGAAACTACGAGCAGTACGTC. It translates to CASSPRGAGNYEQYV.

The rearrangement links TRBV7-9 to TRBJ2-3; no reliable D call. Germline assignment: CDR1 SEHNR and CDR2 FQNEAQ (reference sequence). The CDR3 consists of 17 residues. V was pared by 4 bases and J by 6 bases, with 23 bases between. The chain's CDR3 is CASSSTLYQVEPDTQYF. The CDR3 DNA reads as TGTGCCAGCAGCTCCACCCTTTACCAGGTTGAGCCCGATACGCAGTATTTT.

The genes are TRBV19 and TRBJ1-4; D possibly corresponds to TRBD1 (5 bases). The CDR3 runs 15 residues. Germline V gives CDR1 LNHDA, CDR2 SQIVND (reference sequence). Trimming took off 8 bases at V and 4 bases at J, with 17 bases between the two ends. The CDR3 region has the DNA TGTGCCAGTGGGCTCTACGGGGACTATAATGAAAAACTGTTTTTT. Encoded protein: CASGLYGDYNEKLFF.

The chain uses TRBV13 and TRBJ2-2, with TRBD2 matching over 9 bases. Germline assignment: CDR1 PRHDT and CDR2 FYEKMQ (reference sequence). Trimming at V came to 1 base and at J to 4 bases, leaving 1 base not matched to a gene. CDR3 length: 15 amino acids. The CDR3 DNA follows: TGTGCCAGCAGCTTAGAACTAGCGGGCACCGGGGAGCTGTTTTTT. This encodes CASSLELAGTGELFF.

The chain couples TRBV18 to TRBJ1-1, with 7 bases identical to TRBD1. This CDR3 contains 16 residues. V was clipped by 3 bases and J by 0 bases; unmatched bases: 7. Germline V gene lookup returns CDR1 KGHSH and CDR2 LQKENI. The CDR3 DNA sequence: TGTGCCAGCTCACCTACCGCAGGGGGGATGAACACTGAAGCTTTCTTT. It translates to CASSPTAGGMNTEAFF.

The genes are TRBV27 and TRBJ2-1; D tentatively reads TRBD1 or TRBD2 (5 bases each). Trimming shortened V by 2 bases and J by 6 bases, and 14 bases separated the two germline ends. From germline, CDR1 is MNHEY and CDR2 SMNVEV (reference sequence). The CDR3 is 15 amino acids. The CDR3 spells CASSLGETAVNEQFF. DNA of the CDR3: TGTGCCAGCAGTTTAGGGGAGACAGCGGTCAATGAGCAGTTCTTC.

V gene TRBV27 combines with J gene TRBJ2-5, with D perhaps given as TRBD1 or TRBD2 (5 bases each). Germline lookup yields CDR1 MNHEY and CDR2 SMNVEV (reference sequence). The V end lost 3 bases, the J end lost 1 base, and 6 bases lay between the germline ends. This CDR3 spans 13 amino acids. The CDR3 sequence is CASSFGGQETQYF. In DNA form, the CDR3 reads TGTGCCAGCAGTTTTGGGGGCCAAGAGACCCAGTACTTC.

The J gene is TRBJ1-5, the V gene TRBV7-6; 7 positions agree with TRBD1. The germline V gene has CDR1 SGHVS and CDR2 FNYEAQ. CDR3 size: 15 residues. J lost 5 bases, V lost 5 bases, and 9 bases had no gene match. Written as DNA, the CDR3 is TGTGCCAGCAGCGGCCGGGACAGTCCCGATCAGCCCCAGCATTTT. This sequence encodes CASSGRDSPDQPQHF.

Written as DNA, the CDR3 is TGCGCCAGCAGCGGGGAGAATGGGGAGACCCAGTACTTC. As protein: CASSGENGETQYF. The gene calls are TRBV5-1 and TRBJ2-5, with D perhaps matching TRBD2 (5 bases). The CDR3 covers 13 residues. Trimming left V 4 bases short and J 5 bases short, with 12 bases between. Germline CDR1 is SGHRS and CDR2 is YFSETQ. The full variable domain, in which reference TRBV5-1 and TRBJ2-5 provide the parts outside the CDR3, is KAGVTQTPRYLIKTRGQQVTLSCSPISGHRSVSWYQQTPGQGLQFLFEYFSETQRNKGNFPGRFSGRQFSNSRSEMNVSTLELGDSALYLCASSGENGETQYFGPGTRLLVL.

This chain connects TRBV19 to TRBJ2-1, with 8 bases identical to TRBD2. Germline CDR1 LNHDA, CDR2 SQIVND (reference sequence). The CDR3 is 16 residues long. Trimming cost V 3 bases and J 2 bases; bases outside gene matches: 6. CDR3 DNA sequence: TGTGCCAGTAGTATGAGCGGGAGTCCCCCCTACAATGAGCAGTTCTTC. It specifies CASSMSGSPPYNEQFF.

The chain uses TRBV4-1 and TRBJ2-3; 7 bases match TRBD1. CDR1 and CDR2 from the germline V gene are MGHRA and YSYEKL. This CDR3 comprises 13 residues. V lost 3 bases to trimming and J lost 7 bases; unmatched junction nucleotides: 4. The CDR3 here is CASSHHRGYTQYF. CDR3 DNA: TGCGCCAGCAGCCACCACAGGGGTTATACGCAGTATTTT.

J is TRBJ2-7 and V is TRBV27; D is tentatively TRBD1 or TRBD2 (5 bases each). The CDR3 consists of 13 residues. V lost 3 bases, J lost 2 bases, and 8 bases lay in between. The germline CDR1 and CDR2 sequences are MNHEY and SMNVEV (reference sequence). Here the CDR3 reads CASSFGTTYEQYF. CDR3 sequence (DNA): TGTGCCAGCAGTTTCGGGACGACCTACGAGCAGTACTTC.

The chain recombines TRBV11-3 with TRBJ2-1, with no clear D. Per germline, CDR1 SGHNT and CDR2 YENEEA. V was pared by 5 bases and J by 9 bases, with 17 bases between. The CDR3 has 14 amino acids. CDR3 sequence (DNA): TGTGCCAGCAGCCCAACCATCCCACCCCGTGAGCAGTTCTTC. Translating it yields CASSPTIPPREQFF.

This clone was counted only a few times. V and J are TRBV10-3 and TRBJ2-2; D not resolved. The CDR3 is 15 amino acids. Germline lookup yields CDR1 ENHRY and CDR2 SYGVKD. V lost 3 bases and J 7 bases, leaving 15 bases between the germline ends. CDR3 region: CAISDSETQDGELFF. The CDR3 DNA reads TGTGCCATCAGTGATTCCGAGACTCAGGACGGGGAGCTGTTTTTT.

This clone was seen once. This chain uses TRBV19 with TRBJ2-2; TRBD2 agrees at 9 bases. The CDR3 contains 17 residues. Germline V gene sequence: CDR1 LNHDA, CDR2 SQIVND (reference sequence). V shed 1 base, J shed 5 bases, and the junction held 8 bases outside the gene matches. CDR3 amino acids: CASSIGIAGVHTGELFF. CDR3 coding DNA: TGTGCCAGTAGTATAGGGATAGCGGGAGTTCATACCGGGGAGCTGTTTTTT.

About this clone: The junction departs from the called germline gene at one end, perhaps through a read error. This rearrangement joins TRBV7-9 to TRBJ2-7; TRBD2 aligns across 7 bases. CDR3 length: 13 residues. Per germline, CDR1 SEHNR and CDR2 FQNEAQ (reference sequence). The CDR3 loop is CASSLAVSYEQYF. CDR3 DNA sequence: TGTGCCAGCAGCCTAGCGGTTTCCTACGAGCAGTACTTC.

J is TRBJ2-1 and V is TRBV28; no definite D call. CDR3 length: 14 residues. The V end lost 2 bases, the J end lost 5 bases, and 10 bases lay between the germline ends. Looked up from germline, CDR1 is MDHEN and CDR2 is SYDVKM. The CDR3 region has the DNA TGTGCCAGCAGTTTAGGTCTGGGAAACAATGAGCAGTTCTTC. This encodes CASSLGLGNNEQFF.

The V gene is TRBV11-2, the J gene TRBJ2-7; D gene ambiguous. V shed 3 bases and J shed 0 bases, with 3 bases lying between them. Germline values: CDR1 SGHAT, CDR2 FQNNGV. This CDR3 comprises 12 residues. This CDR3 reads CASSFHSYEQYF. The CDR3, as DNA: TGTGCCAGCAGCTTCCACTCCTACGAGCAGTACTTC.

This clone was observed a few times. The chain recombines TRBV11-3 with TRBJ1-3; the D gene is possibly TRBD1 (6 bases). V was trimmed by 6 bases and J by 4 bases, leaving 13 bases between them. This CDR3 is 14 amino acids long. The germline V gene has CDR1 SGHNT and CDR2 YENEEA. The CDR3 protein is CASRPGGWGNTIYF. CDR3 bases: TGTGCCAGCAGACCCGGGGGCTGGGGAAACACCATATATTTT.